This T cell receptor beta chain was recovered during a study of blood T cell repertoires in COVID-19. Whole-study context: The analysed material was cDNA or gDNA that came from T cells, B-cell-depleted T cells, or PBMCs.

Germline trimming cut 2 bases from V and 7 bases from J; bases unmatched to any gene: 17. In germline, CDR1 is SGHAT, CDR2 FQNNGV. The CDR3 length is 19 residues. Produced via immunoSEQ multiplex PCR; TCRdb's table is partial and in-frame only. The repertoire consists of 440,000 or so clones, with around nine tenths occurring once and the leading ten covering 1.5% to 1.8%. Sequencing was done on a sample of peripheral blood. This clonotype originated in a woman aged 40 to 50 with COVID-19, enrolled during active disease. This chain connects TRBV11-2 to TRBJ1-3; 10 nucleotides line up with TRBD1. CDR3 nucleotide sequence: TGTGCCAGCAGCTTACGCAACGGACAGGGGGTGTTTATTGCGAACACCATATATTTT. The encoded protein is CASSLRNGQGVFIANTIYF.